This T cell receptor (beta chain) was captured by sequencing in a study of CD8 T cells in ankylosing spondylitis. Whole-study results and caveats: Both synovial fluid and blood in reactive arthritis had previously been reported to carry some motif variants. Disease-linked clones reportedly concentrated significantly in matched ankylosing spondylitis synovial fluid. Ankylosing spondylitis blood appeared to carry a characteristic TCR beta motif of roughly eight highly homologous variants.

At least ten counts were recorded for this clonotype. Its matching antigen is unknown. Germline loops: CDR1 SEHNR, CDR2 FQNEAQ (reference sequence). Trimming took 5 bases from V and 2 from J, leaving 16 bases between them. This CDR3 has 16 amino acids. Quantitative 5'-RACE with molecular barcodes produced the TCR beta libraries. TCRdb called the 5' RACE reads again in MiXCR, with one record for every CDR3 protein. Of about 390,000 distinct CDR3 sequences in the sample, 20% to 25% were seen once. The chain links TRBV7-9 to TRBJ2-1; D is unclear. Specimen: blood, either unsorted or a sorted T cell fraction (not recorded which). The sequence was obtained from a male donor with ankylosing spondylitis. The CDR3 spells CASSHSGSTTYNEQFF. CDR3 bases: TGTGCCAGCAGCCACAGTGGGTCTACCACCTACAATGAGCAGTTCTTC.